This T cell receptor beta chain is drawn from a study of T cell repertoires in cytomegalovirus infection. Study details: Based on public TCR beta signatures, there were indications of CMV infection and of a matching HLA type. Study findings and constraints: Accumulated public TCR beta family frequency recognized individuals carrying CMV together with the relevant HLA. It was HLA-C-restricted CMV-specific TCR beta clonotypes that dominated the response ex vivo.

TCRdb fed the reads into MiXCR, producing one record per CDR3 protein. Found here are approximately 97,000 distinct CDR3 sequences, about 17% of them singletons; the top ten hold about 7.3%. CDR1 MNHEY and CDR2 SVGEGT come from the germline V gene. The CDR3 sequence is 14 residues long. The V segment lost 6 bases and the J segment 3 bases; nucleotides outside the gene matches: 6. This clonotype was seen a handful of times. Its target is not known. This clonotype was sampled from a human donor in good health (CMV status not recorded). Some clones in this sample may be carry-over from other donors' samples. What was sequenced was PBMCs. The chain joins TRBV6-2 or TRBV6-3 to TRBJ1-1; 8 bases align to TRBD1. The CDR3 bases are TGTGCCAGCAGGTCGGGACAGGTAGACACTGAAGCTTTCTTT. This codes for CASRSGQVDTEAFF.